Given below is one TCR beta chain in context. This entry belongs to a study of blood T cell repertoires in COVID-19. Looking at the study overall: PBMCs, B-cell-depleted T cells, or T cells provided the cDNA or gDNA that made up the material.

Clones were sequenced by immunoSEQ multiplex PCR, and TCRdb holds only the in-frame ones, with some missing. The table lists approximately 230,000 clones, around four fifths of them singletons, with just under 20% in the top ten. Germline CDR1 KGHSH, CDR2 LQKENI. V dropped 5 bases and J dropped 0 bases, with 13 bases sitting between them. The CDR3 has 15 residues. This sequence was found in a young man with active or convalescent COVID-19. The J gene is TRBJ1-2, the V gene TRBV18; D might be TRBD1 (6 bases). Sequenced input: peripheral blood. CDR3 sequence reads: CASSENRASNYGYTF. In DNA form, the CDR3 reads TGTGCCAGCTCAGAGAACAGGGCGTCTAACTATGGCTACACCTTC.